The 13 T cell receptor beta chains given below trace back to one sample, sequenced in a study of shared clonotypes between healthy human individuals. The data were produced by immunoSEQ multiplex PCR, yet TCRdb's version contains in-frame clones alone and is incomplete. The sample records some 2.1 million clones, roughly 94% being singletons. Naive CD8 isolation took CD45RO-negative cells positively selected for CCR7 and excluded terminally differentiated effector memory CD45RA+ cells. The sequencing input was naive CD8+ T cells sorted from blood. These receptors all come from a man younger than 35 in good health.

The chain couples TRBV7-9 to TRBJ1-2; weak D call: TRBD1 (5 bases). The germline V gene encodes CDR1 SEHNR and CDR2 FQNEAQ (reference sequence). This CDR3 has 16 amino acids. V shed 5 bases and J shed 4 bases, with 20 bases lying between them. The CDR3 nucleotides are TGTGCCAGCAGCCTACCGACAGTCACCCTCTTCTATGGCTACACCTTC. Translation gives CASSLPTVTLFYGYTF.

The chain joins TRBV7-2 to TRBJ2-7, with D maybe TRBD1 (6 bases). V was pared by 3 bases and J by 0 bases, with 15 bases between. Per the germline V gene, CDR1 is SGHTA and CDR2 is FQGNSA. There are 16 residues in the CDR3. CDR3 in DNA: TGTGCCAGCAGCTTGCATGGGCAGGGGAGCTCCTACGAGCAGTACTTC. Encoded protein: CASSLHGQGSSYEQYF.

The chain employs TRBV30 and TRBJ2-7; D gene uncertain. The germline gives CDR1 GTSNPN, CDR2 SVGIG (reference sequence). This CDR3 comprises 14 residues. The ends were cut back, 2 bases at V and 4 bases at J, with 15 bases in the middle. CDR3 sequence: CAWSNHRLEYEQYF. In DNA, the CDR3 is TGTGCCTGGAGTAATCACCGGCTTGAGTACGAGCAGTACTTC.

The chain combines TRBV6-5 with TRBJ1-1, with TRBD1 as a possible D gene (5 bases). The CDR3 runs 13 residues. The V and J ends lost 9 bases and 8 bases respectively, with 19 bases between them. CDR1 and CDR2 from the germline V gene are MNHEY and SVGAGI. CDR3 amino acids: CASSLSTGTEAFF. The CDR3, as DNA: TGTGCCAGTTCTCTATCCACAGGTACAGAAGCTTTCTTT.

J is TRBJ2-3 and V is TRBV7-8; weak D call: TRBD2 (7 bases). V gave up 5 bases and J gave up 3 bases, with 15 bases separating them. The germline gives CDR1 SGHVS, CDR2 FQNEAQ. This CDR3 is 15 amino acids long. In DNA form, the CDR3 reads TGTGCCAGCAGCCCCCCGGGGGGCTTAACAGATACGCAGTATTTT. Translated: CASSPPGGLTDTQYF.

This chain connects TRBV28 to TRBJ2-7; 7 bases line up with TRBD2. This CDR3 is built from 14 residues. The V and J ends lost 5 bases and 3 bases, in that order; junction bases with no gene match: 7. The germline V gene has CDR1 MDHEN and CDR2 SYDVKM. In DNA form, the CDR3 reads TGTGCCAGCAGTCCGGCGGGAGAAGTCTACGAGCAGTACTTC. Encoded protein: CASSPAGEVYEQYF.

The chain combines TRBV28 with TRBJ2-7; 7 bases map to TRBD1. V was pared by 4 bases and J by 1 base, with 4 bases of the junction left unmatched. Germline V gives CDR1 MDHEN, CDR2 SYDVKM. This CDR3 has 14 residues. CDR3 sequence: CASSSTGWSYEQYF. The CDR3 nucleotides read TGTGCCAGCAGTTCGACAGGGTGGTCCTACGAGCAGTACTTC.

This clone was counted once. The CDR3: CASSLVTGGEDTQYF. DNA for the CDR3: TGTGCCAGCAGCTTAGTTACAGGGGGTGAGGATACGCAGTATTTT. The genes are TRBV7-2 and TRBJ2-3; 8 bases are shared with TRBD1. CDR3 length equals 15 residues. J was trimmed by 6 bases and V by 1 base; bases with no gene match: 6. The germline CDR1 and CDR2 sequences are SGHTA and FQGNSA.

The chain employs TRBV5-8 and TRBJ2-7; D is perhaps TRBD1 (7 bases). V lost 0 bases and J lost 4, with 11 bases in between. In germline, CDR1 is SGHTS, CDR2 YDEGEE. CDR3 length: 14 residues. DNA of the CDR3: TGTGCCAGCAGCTTGGCAGGGGGGAAATACGAGCAGTACTTC. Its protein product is CASSLAGGKYEQYF.

CDR3 DNA: TGTGCCAGCAGAGATGGGACAGGCTATTCCTACGAGCAGTACTTC. Its translation: CASRDGTGYSYEQYF. The gene calls are TRBV6-5 and TRBJ2-7; 8 positions match TRBD1. This CDR3 contains 15 residues. The V segment lost 6 bases and the J segment 1 base; nucleotides outside the gene matches: 8. CDR1 and CDR2 (germline): MNHEY, SVGAGI.

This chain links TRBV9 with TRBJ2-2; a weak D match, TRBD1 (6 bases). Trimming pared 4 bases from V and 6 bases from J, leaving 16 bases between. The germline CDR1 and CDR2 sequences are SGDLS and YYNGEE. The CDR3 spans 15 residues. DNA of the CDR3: TGTGCCAGCAGCCCGACCATCACAGGGCCCGGGGAGCTGTTTTTT. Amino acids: CASSPTITGPGELFF.

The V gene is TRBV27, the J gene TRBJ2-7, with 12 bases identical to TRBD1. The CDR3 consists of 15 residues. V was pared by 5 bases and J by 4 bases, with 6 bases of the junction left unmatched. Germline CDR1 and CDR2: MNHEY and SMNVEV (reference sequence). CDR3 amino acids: CASSRGQGAAYEQYF. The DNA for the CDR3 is TGTGCCAGCAGTCGGGGACAGGGGGCGGCGTACGAGCAGTACTTC.

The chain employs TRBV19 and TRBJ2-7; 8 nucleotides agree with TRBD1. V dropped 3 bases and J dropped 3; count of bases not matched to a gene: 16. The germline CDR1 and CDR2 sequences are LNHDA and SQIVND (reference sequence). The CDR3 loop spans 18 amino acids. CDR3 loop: CASSIDVPAGQAYYEQYF. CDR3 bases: TGTGCCAGTAGTATTGACGTCCCTGCGGGACAGGCCTACTACGAGCAGTACTTC.